Here is one TCR beta chain with its context. CDR1 is MNHEY and CDR2 is SVGAGI in the germline V gene. CDR3 length: 12 amino acids. The ends were cut back, 7 bases at V and 2 bases at J, with 9 bases in the middle. The data belong to a study of blood T cell repertoires in COVID-19. As for the study in general: Acute and convalescent COVID-19 specimens originated in the United States, Italy and Spain.

Authors' analysis steps: Amplification with reference gene primers provided the estimates of nucleated cell counts. The repertoire was sequenced with immunoSEQ multiplex PCR; TCRdb's copy has only in-frame clones and lacks some. That table furnishes V, J and clone size, whereas the DNA furnished D and trimming. The data show some 180,000 clones, approximately 91% seen once. This TCR came from a man aged 18 to 29 with COVID-19, enrolled during active disease. J is TRBJ2-7 and V is TRBV6-5; D may be TRBD1 (5 bases). The source material was peripheral blood. The DNA of the CDR3 is TGTGCCAGCACCGCAGGGACCTACGAGCAGTACTTC. Translating gives CASTAGTYEQYF.